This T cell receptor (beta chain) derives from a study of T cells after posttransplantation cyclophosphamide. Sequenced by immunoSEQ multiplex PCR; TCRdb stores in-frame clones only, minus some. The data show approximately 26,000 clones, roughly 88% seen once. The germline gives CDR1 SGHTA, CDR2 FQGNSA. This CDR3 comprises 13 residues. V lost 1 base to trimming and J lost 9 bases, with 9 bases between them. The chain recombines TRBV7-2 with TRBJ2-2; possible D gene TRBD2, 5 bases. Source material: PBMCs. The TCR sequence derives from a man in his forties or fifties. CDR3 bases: TGTGCCAGCAGCTTAGGAGTCGGGAGGGAGCTGTTTTTT. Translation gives CASSLGVGRELFF.